A selection of T cell receptor beta chains follows, all from one sample in a study of tumor-infiltrating lymphocytes in primary liver carcinoma. Using its own MiXCR run on the multiplex PCR reads, TCRdb lists one record per CDR3 protein. The sample carries roughly 200,000 distinct CDR3 sequences, around 85% recorded once. Sequencing was performed on tumor tissue from primary liver carcinoma. These receptors originate from a man aged 40-55 years with primary liver carcinoma and hepatitis B virus infection. Both conserved end residues are part of each CDR3. A D gene is named only where the DNA matches it firmly. Rows give clone size only sometimes, using once, few, many, or a class for an expanded clone.

size,D,V,J,CDR3,DNA
-,-,TRBV10-3,TRBJ2-1,CAIQGTQGNEQLF,TGTGCCATCCAAGGGACTCAAGGCAATGAGCAGTTGTTC
-,TRBD1,TRBV4-3,TRBJ1-6,CAGSSRDRGRNSPLLF,TGCGCCGGCAGCTCCCGGGACAGGGGAAGGAATTCACCCCTCCTCTTT
-,-,TRBV19,TRBJ2-2,CPSSIKALAGELFF,TGTCCCAGTAGTATAAAGGCCCTCGCAGGGGAGCTGTTTTTT
once,TRBD2,TRBV7-8,TRBJ2-2,CVSGGDTGELFF,TGTGTCAGTGGGGGGGACACCGGGGAGCTGTTTTTT
-,-,TRBV24-1,TRBJ2-3,CAISGRGTTNTDTQYF,TGTGCCATCAGTGGTAGGGGAACGACTAACACAGATACGCAGTATTTT
once,-,TRBV5-1,TRBJ1-4,CASGLDGRPNEKQFF,TGCGCCAGCGGCTTGGATGGCCGACCGAATGAAAAACAGTTTTTT
-,-,TRBV10-2,TRBJ2-2,CASSHAGEQFF,TGCGCCAGCAGTCATGCCGGGGAGCAGTTTTTT
-,-,TRBV4-1,TRBJ2-7,CANSQDSDKEEQYF,TGCGCCAACAGCCAAGATAGTGACAAGGAGGAGCAGTACTTC
-,-,TRBV5-6,TRBJ1-1,CASSFRSAGEAAFF,TGTGCCAGCAGCTTTAGATCTGCCGGTGAGGCAGCTTTCTTT
-,-,TRBV29-1,TRBJ2-7,CSVTPTFSGYEQYF,TGCAGCGTCACCCCTACATTCTCAGGCTACGAACAGTACTTC
-,-,TRBV29-1,TRBJ2-7,CNGGYSAYKQYF,TGCAACGGAGGATACAGTGCCTACAAGCAGTACTTC
many,TRBD1,TRBV30,TRBJ2-7,CAWSVQGPYEQYF,TGTGCCTGGAGTGTACAGGGGCCCTACGAGCAGTACTTC
once,-,TRBV4-1,TRBJ1-2,CASSQDRENYGNTF,TGCGCCAGCAGCCAAGATAGGGAGAACTATGGCAACACCTTC
-,-,TRBV29-1,TRBJ1-2,CSDLGQTNYGYTF,TGCAGCGATCTCGGACAGACTAACTATGGCTACACCTTC
-,-,TRBV6-6,TRBJ2-5,CASSPQETQNF,TGTGCCAGTAGTCCTCAAGAGACCCAGAACTTC
-,-,TRBV4-3,TRBJ1-2,CPSSQDRPGPGYTF,TGCCCCAGCAGCCAAGACAGGCCGGGGCCTGGCTACACCTTC
-,-,TRBV6-5,TRBJ2-5,CSSSFQGETQYF,TGTTCCAGCAGCTTCCAGGGGGAGACCCAGTACTTC
-,-,TRBV12-3/TRBV12-4,TRBJ1-2,CASSLGMGASCTF,TGTGCCAGCAGTTTAGGGATGGGGGCGAGCTGCACCTTC
few,TRBD2,TRBV7-2,TRBJ2-2,CASRIAGVGGELFF,TGTGCCAGCAGGATAGCGGGAGTGGGCGGGGAGCTGTTTTTT
-,-,TRBV6-5,TRBJ1-6,CASSYAIPGEWHNSHLHF,TGTGCCAGCAGTTACGCAATTCCAGGGGAATGGCATAATTCACACCTCCACTTT
-,-,TRBV28,TRBJ2-3,CAGSLGGTTDTQYF,TGTGCCGGCAGTTTGGGGGGAACCACAGATACGCAGTATTTT
-,-,TRBV4-1,TRBJ1-1,CDSSQGDKGRDTEAFF,TGCGACAGTAGCCAAGGTGACAAGGGAAGGGACACTGAAGCTTTCTTT
-,-,TRBV12-3/TRBV12-4,TRBJ1-5,CASSLAVVNSNQPHHF,TGTGCCAGCAGTTTAGCCGTGGTAAATAGCAATCAGCCCCATCATTTT
few,TRBD1,TRBV20-1,TRBJ1-6,CSVREGTGFVSPLHF,TGCAGTGTTAGAGAGGGGACAGGATTTGTTTCACCCCTCCACTTT
-,-,TRBV4-2,TRBJ2-1,CVGSHWRGTYNEQFF,TGTGTCGGCAGCCATTGGCGGGGCACCTACAATGAGCAGTTCTTC
-,TRBD2,TRBV7-8,TRBJ2-7,CANSLKGGTTVTLKQYF,TGTGCCAACAGCCTGAAGGGAGGGACTACAGTTACCCTCAAGCAGTACTTC
many,-,TRBV4-1,TRBJ1-2,CASSSPVRAGGYTF,TGCGCCAGCAGCTCACCGGTCAGGGCGGGGGGCTACACCTTC
-,-,TRBV29-1,TRBJ1-1,CSVEDSGIEVFF,TGCAGCGTTGAAGATTCGGGCATTGAAGTTTTCTTT
-,TRBD1,TRBV29-1,TRBJ2-1,CSFEVGGRGQGEHFF,TGCAGCTTTGAAGTAGGAGGAAGGGGGCAGGGCGAGCATTTCTTC
-,TRBD2,TRBV6-1,TRBJ2-1,CASSKSSGRYNEQFF,TGTGCCAGCAGTAAATCTAGCGGGAGATACAATGAGCAGTTCTTC
-,-,TRBV12-3/TRBV12-4,TRBJ1-5,CASSFAGGNQPQHF,TGCGCCAGCAGCTTCGCGGGGGGCAATCAGCCCCAGCATTTT
-,TRBD1,TRBV6-5,TRBJ1-2,CASSYLTGGIFGYIF,TGTGCCAGCAGTTATTTAACAGGGGGAATATTTGGCTACATCTTC
once,TRBD1,TRBV6-5,TRBJ2-7,CASSRIGGASYEQYF,TGCGCCAGCAGCCGTATAGGGGGCGCTTCCTACGAGCAGTACTTC
-,TRBD2,TRBV2,TRBJ2-3,CASRATHGRGTDTQYF,TGTGCCAGCAGGGCCACACACGGGAGGGGCACAGATACGCAGTATTTT
-,-,TRBV29-1,TRBJ1-1,CSGGLEGYQNTEAFF,TGCAGCGGGGGACTGGAAGGTTATCAGAACACTGAAGCTTTTTTT
-,TRBD1,TRBV29-1,TRBJ2-2,CSVGTGPDTGELSF,TGCAGCGTTGGGACAGGGCCAGACACCGGGGAGCTGTCTTTT
-,-,TRBV7-2,TRBJ2-1,CASSLDGASPEQFF,TGTGCCAGCAGCTTAGACGGCGCATCCCCCGAGCAGTTCTTC
-,-,TRBV29-1,TRBJ2-3,CSVAGVDGRSMDTQYF,TGCAGCGTCGCTGGAGTGGATGGACGTAGCATGGATACGCAGTATTTT
-,-,TRBV7-9,TRBJ2-2,CASRLWVGELFF,TGTGCCAGCAGGCTGTGGGTCGGGGAGCTGTTTTTT
-,TRBD2,TRBV6-5,TRBJ2-2,CASIYLGNSGELFF,TGTGCCAGCATTTACCTAGGGAACAGCGGGGAGCTGTTTTTC
-,TRBD2,TRBV12-3/TRBV12-4,TRBJ2-3,CASSLRTSGVTDTQYF,TGTGCCAGCAGTTTGAGGACTAGCGGGGTCACAGATACGCAGTATTTC
-,-,TRBV7-8,TRBJ1-2,CASSLIGDGYTF,TGTGCCAGCAGCTTAATAGGGGATGGATACACCTTC
-,-,TRBV6-1,TRBJ2-2,CASIPTRGVTGELFF,TGTGCCAGCATTCCGACTCGGGGAGTCACCGGGGAGCTGTTTTTT
-,TRBD2,TRBV11-2,TRBJ2-5,CASSPSSIQGTWRETQYF,TGTGCCAGCAGCCCTAGCTCAATCCAGGGTACCTGGCGGGAGACCCAGTATTTC
medium-sized,-,TRBV11-2,TRBJ2-1,CASSLVGLSSSYNEQFF,TGTGCCAGCAGCTTAGTCGGTCTCTCGAGCTCCTACAATGAGCAGTTCTTC
-,TRBD2,TRBV6-5,TRBJ2-1,CASCQVGGVVKQFF,TGTGCCAGCTGTCAAGTCGGGGGGGTGGTTAAGCAGTTCTTC
-,-,TRBV12-3/TRBV12-4,TRBJ2-7,CTSSQYLEQYF,TGTACCAGCAGTCAATATCTGGAGCAATACTTC
once,-,TRBV14,TRBJ2-7,CGSSSTGRVYYEEYF,TGTGGCAGCAGTTCCACTGGCAGGGTTTATTACGAGGAGTACTTC
-,-,TRBV29-1,TRBJ2-7,CSALFQGRHEQYF,TGCAGTGCCCTTTTTCAGGGTCGCCACGAGCAGTACTTC
-,TRBD1,TRBV4-2,TRBJ2-7,CVSSQERLETGGREQYF,TGTGTCAGCAGCCAAGAGAGGCTCGAGACAGGGGGCCGGGAGCAGTACTTC
-,TRBD1,TRBV29-1,TRBJ2-5,CSAATGVSESQYF,TGCAGCGCCGCAACAGGGGTTTCGGAGAGCCAGTACTTC
-,-,TRBV11-1,TRBJ2-7,CASISSRGGEQYF,TGCGCCAGCATCTCCTCGCGGGGTGGCGAGCAGTATTTC
-,-,TRBV11-3,TRBJ2-1,CPSNLGVSNNVQFF,TGTCCCAGCAACTTAGGCGTCTCGAACAATGTGCAGTTCTTC
-,TRBD1,TRBV4-3,TRBJ2-7,CTNSPRDRASLYEQYF,TGCACCAACAGCCCACGGGACAGGGCTAGTTTGTATGAGCAGTACTTC
-,-,TRBV5-6,TRBJ2-7,CASSLSAVASTYVQYF,TGTGCCAGTAGCTTGTCGGCGGTAGCTAGCACCTACGTGCAGTACTTC
few,-,TRBV11-1,TRBJ1-6,CASSRTLVLPLHF,TGTGCCAGCAGCCGGACACTGGTTCTACCCCTCCATTTT
-,TRBD2,TRBV12-3/TRBV12-4,TRBJ2-1,CANSLEGRGGNEQFF,TGTGCCAACAGTTTAGAGGGTCGGGGGGGCAATGAGCAGTTCTTC
-,-,TRBV11-1,TRBJ2-4,CASSFPGTRGIKKIQYF,TGTGCCAGCAGCTTTCCCGGGACTCGCGGGATCAAAAAGATTCAGTATTTC